A single sample gave rise to the 10 T cell receptor beta chains below, sequenced in a study of T cells after somatic rescue of genetic block. Method: immunoSEQ multiplex PCR; TCRdb's copy keeps in-frame clones and lacks some. The top ten clones hold about 1.5% of a sample with under 150,000 clones, 80% to 95% of them seen once. The sequenced material came from peripheral blood mononuclear cells (PBMCs). Every receptor here comes from a young woman.

The genes are TRBV4-1 and TRBJ1-5; the match to TRBD1 covers 7 bases. The ends lost 1 base at V and 6 bases at J; junction bases unmatched: 6. In germline, CDR1 is MGHRA, CDR2 YSYEKL. The CDR3 is 15 amino acids. The CDR3 here is CASSQGDSGSQPQHF. Here the CDR3 DNA reads TGCGCCAGCAGCCAAGGGGACAGCGGGAGTCAGCCCCAGCATTTT.

The genes are TRBV5-6 and TRBJ2-7; 7 bases map to TRBD2. The CDR3 consists of 15 residues. Losses at the gene ends were 3 bases for V and 6 bases for J; bases not matched to a gene: 12. Germline V lookup: CDR1 SGHDT, CDR2 YYEEEE. The CDR3 sequence is CASSWEGLSAGEQYF. The CDR3 DNA sequence: TGTGCCAGCAGCTGGGAGGGGTTGTCAGCTGGCGAGCAGTACTTC. Using reference TRBV5-6 and TRBJ2-7 for the parts outside the CDR3, the full variable domain is DAGVTQSPTHLIKTRGQQVTLRCSPKSGHDTVSWYQQALGQGPQFIFQYYEEEERQRGNFPDRFSGHQFPNYSSELNVNALLLGDSALYLCASSWEGLSAGEQYFGPGTRLTVT.

This sequence joins TRBV18 and TRBJ2-7, with 7 positions matching TRBD2. V trimming: 3 bases; J trimming: 3 bases; junction bases outside the gene matches: 8. The germline V gene encodes CDR1 KGHSH and CDR2 LQKENI. The CDR3 sequence is 15 residues long. DNA of the CDR3: TGTGCCAGCTCACCGTTTCAGGAGCGGGGCTACGAGCAGTACTTC. Residues: CASSPFQERGYEQYF.

J is TRBJ2-2 and V is TRBV5-6; D call uncertain. V was cut by 4 bases and J by 7 bases, with 8 bases left in between. The CDR3 is 12 amino acids. From germline, CDR1 is SGHDT and CDR2 YYEEEE. CDR3 loop: CASSPSSGELFF. In nucleotides, the CDR3 is TGTGCCAGCAGCCCCTCGAGCGGGGAGCTGTTTTTT. The full variable domain, in which reference TRBV5-6 and TRBJ2-2 provide the parts outside the CDR3, is DAGVTQSPTHLIKTRGQQVTLRCSPKSGHDTVSWYQQALGQGPQFIFQYYEEEERQRGNFPDRFSGHQFPNYSSELNVNALLLGDSALYLCASSPSSGELFFGEGSRLTVL.

V is TRBV5-4 and J is TRBJ1-2; TRBD1 might be the D (5 bases). Germline V gene sequence: CDR1 SGHNT, CDR2 YYREEE (reference sequence). Trimming shortened V by 3 bases and J by 4 bases, and 13 bases separated the two germline ends. The CDR3 sequence is 14 residues long. As DNA, the CDR3 is TGTGCCAGCAGCTCGTTATTGGGGCCCTATGGCTACACCTTC. Its translation: CASSSLLGPYGYTF.

This chain joins TRBV4-2 and TRBJ2-2, with D possibly being TRBD1 (5 bases). This CDR3 spans 15 amino acids. V lost 0 bases, J lost 3 bases, and 8 bases lay in between. The germline CDR1 and CDR2 sequences are LGHNA and YNFKEQ. In DNA, the CDR3 is TGTGCCAGCAGCCAAGATGACAGAGACACCGGGGAGCTGTTTTTT. It translates to CASSQDDRDTGELFF.

The CDR3 sequence is CASSDPGTRPREQYF. Here the CDR3 DNA reads TGCGCCAGCAGCGATCCCGGGACGAGACCCCGCGAGCAGTACTTC. The chain couples TRBV5-1 to TRBJ2-7; D could derive from TRBD1 or TRBD2 (5 bases each). V lost 4 bases, J lost 6 bases, and 20 bases lay in between. CDR3 length: 15 amino acids. CDR1 is SGHRS and CDR2 is YFSETQ in the germline V gene. The complete variable domain, with remaining parts taken from reference TRBV5-1 and TRBJ2-7, reads KAGVTQTPRYLIKTRGQQVTLSCSPISGHRSVSWYQQTPGQGLQFLFEYFSETQRNKGNFPGRFSGRQFSNSRSEMNVSTLELGDSALYLCASSDPGTRPREQYFGPGTRLTVT.

The V call is TRBV5-1, the J call TRBJ2-7; weak D call: TRBD1 (6 bases). V lost 0 bases, J lost 4 bases, and 11 bases lay in between. This CDR3 contains 14 residues. CDR1 SGHRS and CDR2 YFSETQ come from the germline V gene. CDR3 bases: TGCGCCAGCAGCTTGGCGGGACACCCATACGAGCAGTACTTC. Translation: CASSLAGHPYEQYF.

This chain links TRBV28 with TRBJ1-2; the D is unclear. CDR1 is MDHEN, CDR2 SYDVKM, per germline. The CDR3 is 12 residues long. The ends were cut back, 3 bases at V and 7 bases at J, with 9 bases in the middle. The CDR3: CASSLKGFGYTF. The CDR3 coding sequence is TGTGCCAGCAGTTTGAAGGGATTTGGCTACACCTTC.

The V call is TRBV14, the J call TRBJ2-1, with 7 bases matching TRBD1. The CDR3 has 16 residues. V dropped 4 bases and J dropped 2; count of bases not matched to a gene: 8. CDR1 SGHDN and CDR2 FVKESK come from the germline V gene. Written as DNA, the CDR3 is TGTGCCAGCAGCCCCCGCGACAGGGTTACCTACAATGAGCAGTTCTTC. This codes for CASSPRDRVTYNEQFF.